This entry concerns a single T cell receptor beta chain. The data belong to a study of OX40 agonist ivuxolimab in advanced cancers. Trimming removed 3 bases from V and 6 bases from J; junction bases left unmatched: 7. Per the germline V gene, CDR1 is LGHNA and CDR2 is YSLEER. The CDR3 length is 15 residues. The protocol was immunoSEQ multiplex PCR, while the TCRdb copy is restricted to in-frame clones and leaves out a portion. The table has 45,000 to 60,000 clones, 85% to 90% seen once. The source of this sequence is an adult with an advanced solid tumor such as melanoma, head and neck, liver or kidney cancer. The specimen comprised CD4+ or CD8+ T cells sorted from blood, sampled in a trial of the OX40 agonist ivuxolimab. The genes are TRBV4-3 and TRBJ1-2; 10 positions match TRBD1. CDR3 coding DNA: TGCGCCAGCAGCCAGGAGGACAGGGGGTTTAATGGCTACACCTTC. This gives the protein CASSQEDRGFNGYTF.